One sample yielded the 18 T cell receptor beta chains listed below, sequenced in a study of blood T cell repertoires in COVID-19. TCRdb's table, derived via immunoSEQ multiplex PCR, lists solely in-frame clones and lacks some. Among hundreds of thousands of clones listed, 83% were seen once. The sequenced material came from PBMCs or T cells enriched from blood (not recorded which). These receptors all stem from a woman in her forties or fifties who had been exposed to COVID-19.

This chain links TRBV4-3 with TRBJ2-2, with 7 positions matching TRBD2. The V gene end was trimmed by 4 bases and the J gene end by 3 bases; junction bases not matched to a gene: 8. The CDR3 contains 16 residues. CDR1 and CDR2 from the germline V gene are LGHNA and YSLEER. The DNA of the CDR3 is TGCGCCAGCAGCCTTGGCGTCGGGGGGTACACCGGGGAGCTGTTTTTT. Amino acid sequence: CASSLGVGGYTGELFF.

The chain combines TRBV12-3 or TRBV12-4 with TRBJ2-7, with D perhaps TRBD2 (5 bases). CDR3 length: 13 amino acids. V lost 2 bases and J lost 5, with 10 bases in between. In DNA, the CDR3 is TGTGCCAGCAGTTTACGAGGGCTCCACGAGCAGTACTTC. Encoded protein: CASSLRGLHEQYF.

V usage is TRBV9 and J usage is TRBJ2-3; TRBD2 aligns across 9 bases. Germline V gives CDR1 SGDLS, CDR2 YYNGEE. The CDR3 extends over 15 amino acids. The trim removed 0 bases at V and 3 bases at J, leaving 2 bases unmatched. CDR3 sequence: CASSVAAGGTDTQYF. CDR3 sequence (DNA): TGTGCCAGCAGCGTAGCGGCGGGGGGGACAGATACGCAGTATTTT.

The V call is TRBV6-6, the J call TRBJ1-2, with TRBD1 as a possible D gene (5 bases). The CDR3 consists of 15 residues. Germline CDR1 reads MNHNY; CDR2 reads SVGAGI (reference sequence). Trimming removed 2 bases at V and 10 bases at J, with 20 bases between. DNA for the CDR3: TGTGCCAGCAGTTACCCGACAGTTGCTGAAAGTGACTACACCTTC. It yields the protein CASSYPTVAESDYTF.

V is TRBV5-5 and J is TRBJ1-6, with D possibly TRBD1 on 5 matching bases. The ends were cut back, 0 bases at V and 6 bases at J, with 10 bases in the middle. The CDR3 runs to 15 residues. Germline V gives CDR1 SGHKS, CDR2 YYEKEE (reference sequence). CDR3 nucleotide sequence: TGTGCCAGCAGCTTGGAGGGGCTTACTAATTCACCCCTCCACTTT. Encoded protein: CASSLEGLTNSPLHF.

The sample holds a few counts of this clone. The V gene is TRBV29-1, the J gene TRBJ1-1, with 8 bases lining up with TRBD1. The V gene end was trimmed by 4 bases and the J gene end by 5 bases; junction bases not matched to a gene: 6. CDR1 and CDR2 (germline): SQVTM, ANQGSEA. The CDR3 contains 13 residues. The DNA of the CDR3 is TGCAGCGTTGGCCCGGACAGGGCTACTGAAGCTTTCTTT. It encodes CSVGPDRATEAFF.

The chain employs TRBV5-4 and TRBJ1-2; 7 nucleotides align to TRBD1. With 0 bases clipped from V and 5 bases from J, the junction kept 4 bases outside the gene matches. The CDR3 is 14 residues long. CDR1 SGHNT and CDR2 YYREEE come from the germline V gene (reference sequence). The CDR3, as DNA: TGTGCCAGCAGCTTGGGGGACAGAGATTATGGCTACACCTTC. Translating it yields CASSLGDRDYGYTF. Supplemented by reference TRBV5-4 and TRBJ1-2, the full variable domain reads ETGVTQSPTHLIKTRGQQVTLRCSSQSGHNTVSWYQQALGQGPQFIFQYYREEENGRGNFPPRFSGLQFPNYSSELNVNALELDDSALYLCASSLGDRDYGYTFGSGTRLTVV.

This clone was picked up one time. The rearrangement uses TRBV5-1 and TRBJ2-7; 8 nucleotides align to TRBD1. In germline, CDR1 is SGHRS, CDR2 YFSETQ. This CDR3 contains 14 residues. Trimming took 4 bases from V and 5 from J; bases not matched to a gene: 8. This CDR3 is CASSTGQGRNEQYF. CDR3 in DNA: TGCGCCAGCAGCACCGGACAGGGACGGAACGAGCAGTACTTC.

This clone was seen ten or more times. This sequence joins TRBV18 and TRBJ1-1; 9 nucleotides agree with TRBD1. J gave up 10 bases and V 3 bases, and 3 bases lay outside the gene matches. The CDR3 length is 12 residues. CDR1 is KGHSH and CDR2 is LQKENI in the germline V gene. The CDR3 sequence is CASSPKDRGAFF. CDR3 in DNA: TGTGCCAGCTCACCGAAGGACAGGGGAGCTTTCTTT. Full variable domain (outside the CDR3, taken from reference TRBV18 and TRBJ1-1): NAGVMQNPRHLVRRRGQEARLRCSPMKGHSHVYWYRQLPEEGLKFMVYLQKENIIDESGMPKERFSAEFPKEGPSILRIQQVVRGDSAAYFCASSPKDRGAFFGQGTRLTVV.

This clone was seen just once. The CDR3 DNA reads as TGTGCCATCAGCCGGGACTGGCAGACAGATACGCAGTATTTT. Amino acids: CAISRDWQTDTQYF. This chain connects TRBV10-3 to TRBJ2-3; perhaps TRBD2 as D (6 bases). This CDR3 spans 14 amino acids. V lost 6 bases to trimming and J lost 3 bases, with 13 bases between them. Germline CDR1 ENHRY, CDR2 SYGVKD.

J is TRBJ1-2 and V is TRBV28, with 11 bases identical to TRBD1. This CDR3 contains 15 residues. Germline CDR1 is MDHEN and CDR2 is SYDVKM. V shed 3 bases, J shed 7 bases, and the junction held 7 bases outside the gene matches. The CDR3 bases are TGTGCCAGCAGTTTCCGGACAGGGGGCTATGGTGGCTACACCTTC. Its protein is CASSFRTGGYGGYTF.

Turning to this clone: The same CDR3 also results from other DNA sequences found in this sample. The V gene is TRBV5-1, the J gene TRBJ1-1; the match to TRBD1 covers 8 bases. This CDR3 region has 14 residues. V trimming: 4 bases; J trimming: 1 base; junction bases outside the gene matches: 3. Germline lookup yields CDR1 SGHRS and CDR2 YFSETQ. CDR3 DNA sequence: TGCGCCAGCAGCCGCGACAGGGGGAACACTGAAGCTTTCTTT. It specifies CASSRDRGNTEAFF.

The chain couples TRBV28 to TRBJ2-1; a possible D gene is TRBD2 (5 bases). V dropped 3 bases and J dropped 0 bases, with 12 bases sitting between them. The CDR3 length is 16 residues. CDR1 is MDHEN and CDR2 is SYDVKM in the germline V gene. CDR3 amino acids: CASSLGWRSSYNEQFF. CDR3 coding DNA: TGTGCCAGCAGTTTGGGTTGGAGGAGCTCCTACAATGAGCAGTTCTTC.

The chain couples TRBV9 to TRBJ2-2; 7 positions agree with TRBD2. V dropped 2 bases and J dropped 5; count of bases not matched to a gene: 6. Germline V gives CDR1 SGDLS, CDR2 YYNGEE. This CDR3 has 15 amino acids. CDR3 sequence: CASSVHAGGTGELFF. The CDR3, as DNA: TGTGCCAGCAGCGTTCACGCCGGGGGGACCGGGGAGCTGTTTTTT.

The rearrangement joins TRBV7-2 to TRBJ1-1, with 9 bases lining up with TRBD1. The germline CDR1 and CDR2 sequences are SGHTA and FQGNSA. V gave up 5 bases and J gave up 4 bases; unmatched junction bases: 2. This CDR3 has 13 amino acids. The CDR3: CASSPTGGTEAFF. In DNA form, the CDR3 reads TGTGCCAGCAGCCCGACAGGGGGCACTGAAGCTTTCTTT.

The genes are TRBV19 and TRBJ2-3, with D maybe TRBD2 (6 bases). V was cut by 4 bases and J by 6 bases, with 14 bases left in between. Germline V gene sequence: CDR1 LNHDA, CDR2 SQIVND (reference sequence). The CDR3 runs 14 residues. The CDR3 nucleotides are TGTGCCAGTAGTAATGAGGCAGGGAGGGATACGCAGTATTTT. Translated: CASSNEAGRDTQYF.

V is TRBV10-3 and J is TRBJ1-4; 7 bases agree with TRBD1. J lost 5 bases, V lost 0 bases, and 6 bases had no gene match. Germline V gene lookup returns CDR1 ENHRY and CDR2 SYGVKD. The CDR3 runs 16 residues. CDR3 in amino acids: CAISESGQGVNEKLFF. CDR3 nucleotides: TGTGCCATCAGTGAGTCGGGCCAGGGGGTGAATGAAAAACTGTTTTTT.

J is TRBJ1-2 and V is TRBV5-4; 7 nucleotides agree with TRBD1. The V gene end was trimmed by 0 bases and the J gene end by 8 bases; junction bases not matched to a gene: 4. This CDR3 contains 13 residues. Germline lookup yields CDR1 SGHNT and CDR2 YYREEE (reference sequence). The CDR3 nucleotides are TGTGCCAGCAGCTTGGAAGGGGGCCGAGGCTACACCTTC. The encoded protein is CASSLEGGRGYTF.